The clone carrying this T cell receptor beta chain was found a few times. This sample was included in a study of cytomegalovirus exposure and HLA in healthy donors. Background on the study: Drawn from HLA-typed donors, approximately 86 million unique TCRs were held in an early data release.

Researchers ran the PCR with 60 Vbeta and 13 Jbeta primers. Sequencing used immunoSEQ multiplex PCR; TCRdb keeps in-frame clones, though not all of them. The sample includes about 190,000 clones, just under 75% seen only once; the top ten take about 3.1%. V was clipped by 1 base and J by 5 bases, with 13 bases between them. Germline V gives CDR1 SGHRS, CDR2 YFSETQ. This CDR3 has 14 amino acids. This sequence originates from a woman aged 25-40 years in good health and CMV-seropositive. The gene calls are TRBV5-1 and TRBJ2-7; maybe TRBD1 (6 bases). Material for sequencing was PBMCs. The CDR3 loop reads CASSLSRGPDEQYF. The CDR3 nucleotides are TGCGCCAGCAGCTTGAGCAGGGGCCCTGACGAGCAGTACTTC.